This entry lists 17 T cell receptor beta chains sequenced from one sample in a study of PD-L1 blockade in urothelial cancer. The protocol was immunoSEQ multiplex PCR, while the TCRdb copy is restricted to in-frame clones and leaves out a portion. The table shows 90,000 or so clones, with 89% occurring only once. Sample time point: pretreatment peripheral blood. Sequences were derived from PBMCs, sampled around atezolizumab (anti-PD-L1) treatment. These receptor sequences come from a woman aged 80 or over with urothelial cancer.

The chain carries TRBV29-1 and TRBJ1-1; possibly TRBD1 for D (5 bases). CDR1 and CDR2 (germline): SQVTM, ANQGSEA. The V end was cut by 7 bases, the J end by 1 base, with 13 bases between. The CDR3 runs 13 residues. CDR3 DNA sequence: TGCAGCGCCGGGGGACTGACGAACACTGAAGCTTTCTTT. Amino acid sequence: CSAGGLTNTEAFF.

The rearrangement links TRBV5-3 to TRBJ2-5; no reliable D call. TRBV5-3 is flagged as an ORF with uncertain function. V was clipped by 0 bases and J by 7 bases, with 13 bases between them. The CDR3 contains 14 residues. The CDR3: CARSLGLLLGTQYF. The CDR3, as DNA: TGTGCCAGAAGCTTGGGACTTCTACTGGGGACCCAGTACTTC.

The chain carries TRBV2 and TRBJ2-1, with D possibly matching TRBD1 (6 bases). Trimming shortened V by 4 bases and J by 5 bases, and 9 bases separated the two germline ends. The CDR3 is made up of 13 amino acids. Germline V gene lookup returns CDR1 SNHLY and CDR2 FYNNEI. In DNA, the CDR3 is TGTGCCAGCAGTGTTAACAGGGACAATGAGCAGTTCTTC. It specifies CASSVNRDNEQFF.

V is TRBV4-1 and J is TRBJ2-7; the match to TRBD2 covers 13 bases. Germline V gene data show CDR1 as MGHRA and CDR2 as YSYEKL. The CDR3 runs 16 residues. After removal of 4 bases from V and 5 bases from J, the junction contained 8 bases not matched to a gene. CDR3 in DNA: TGCGCCAGCAGCCCCGGACTAGCGGGAGTTTTTAACGAGCAGTACTTC. Amino acids: CASSPGLAGVFNEQYF.

This clone turned up a few times. V usage is TRBV28 and J usage is TRBJ1-4, with 8 bases lining up with TRBD1. V was pared by 3 bases and J by 11 bases, with 8 bases of the junction left unmatched. The germline CDR1 and CDR2 sequences are MDHEN and SYDVKM. There are 14 residues in the CDR3. Here the CDR3 DNA reads TGTGCCAGCAGTTTCCAGAAGACAGGGGCGAAACTGTTTTTT. Translating it yields CASSFQKTGAKLFF.

J is TRBJ1-1 and V is TRBV27; maybe TRBD1 (6 bases). The V and J ends lost 0 bases and 3 bases respectively, with 8 bases between them. The CDR3 totals 14 residues. The germline V gene has CDR1 MNHEY and CDR2 SMNVEV (reference sequence). The CDR3 coding sequence is TGTGCCAGCAGTTTATCGCCAGGGGACACTGAAGCTTTCTTT. This translates into CASSLSPGDTEAFF.

The gene calls are TRBV6-1 and TRBJ2-5; possible D gene TRBD1, 6 bases. There are 14 residues in the CDR3. Germline V lookup: CDR1 MNHNS, CDR2 SASEGT. The ends were cut back, 8 bases at V and 5 bases at J, with 18 bases in the middle. The CDR3 coding sequence is TGTGCCAGCCTCGCAATGGGACAAAGCGAGACCCAGTACTTC. It specifies CASLAMGQSETQYF.

The gene calls are TRBV5-4 and TRBJ2-1; tentative D call: TRBD2 (5 bases). The CDR3 has 14 residues. Between the trimmed V and J ends, which lost 7 bases and 9 bases, there was a span of 20 bases. In germline, CDR1 is SGHNT, CDR2 YYREEE (reference sequence). CDR3 sequence: CASSRRERSAEQFF. CDR3 coding DNA: TGTGCCAGCTCTAGGCGAGAGCGGTCGGCTGAGCAGTTCTTC.

The V and J genes are TRBV7-2 and TRBJ1-1, with unresolved D. V was clipped by 4 bases and J by 5 bases, with 14 bases between them. CDR3 length: 14 residues. Germline CDR1 SGHTA, CDR2 FQGNSA. CDR3 loop: CASSSGLGGTEAFF. The CDR3 DNA reads as TGTGCCAGCAGCTCAGGTTTAGGTGGAACTGAAGCTTTCTTT.

The chain employs TRBV6-1 and TRBJ1-2; possibly TRBD1 for D (6 bases). Trimming shortened V by 4 bases and J by 3 bases, and 15 bases separated the two germline ends. CDR3 length equals 15 residues. Germline lookup yields CDR1 MNHNS and CDR2 SASEGT. DNA of the CDR3: TGTGCCAGCAGTGGAACAGGGTCCGTACACTATGGCTACACCTTC. This translates into CASSGTGSVHYGYTF.

This clone came up a few times. The chain recombines TRBV7-9 with TRBJ1-1, with 9 bases lining up with TRBD1. The CDR3 length is 15 residues. V lost 5 bases to trimming and J lost 0 bases; unmatched junction nucleotides: 4. Germline lookup yields CDR1 SEHNR and CDR2 FQNEAQ (reference sequence). The CDR3 coding sequence is TGTGCCAGCAGCCCCCGGACAGGGGTGAACACTGAAGCTTTCTTT. This codes for CASSPRTGVNTEAFF.

This chain connects TRBV28 to TRBJ1-1; D gene uncertain. The germline V gene encodes CDR1 MDHEN and CDR2 SYDVKM. The CDR3 is made up of 13 amino acids. V was shortened by 4 bases and J by 1 base, with 7 bases between the two germline ends. The CDR3 DNA is TGTGCCAGCAGTTGGGGAGCGAACACTGAAGCTTTCTTT. Amino acids: CASSWGANTEAFF.

The chain couples TRBV30 to TRBJ1-1, with D tentatively TRBD1 (5 bases). Germline CDR1 GTSNPN, CDR2 SVGIG (reference sequence). The CDR3 has 14 amino acids. The ends were cut back, 1 base at V and 5 bases at J, with 14 bases in the middle. CDR3 loop: CAWSGLGGMTEAFF. CDR3 nucleotide sequence: TGTGCCTGGAGTGGGCTGGGGGGGATGACTGAAGCTTTCTTT. Full variable domain (outside the CDR3, taken from reference TRBV30 and TRBJ1-1): SQTIHQWPATLVQPVGSPLSLECTVEGTSNPNLYWYRQAAGRGLQLLFYSVGIGQISSEVPQNLSASRPQDRQFILSSKKLLLSDSGFYLCAWSGLGGMTEAFFGQGTRLTVV.

The chain uses TRBV18 and TRBJ1-1; 7 bases line up with TRBD1. Germline V gives CDR1 KGHSH, CDR2 LQKENI. V gave up 4 bases and J gave up 3 bases; unmatched junction bases: 2. The CDR3 consists of 13 residues. The CDR3 coding sequence is TGTGCCAGCTCACGGGACAGAGACACTGAAGCTTTCTTT. Translated, it gives CASSRDRDTEAFF. The full variable domain, in which reference TRBV18 and TRBJ1-1 provide the parts outside the CDR3, is NAGVMQNPRHLVRRRGQEARLRCSPMKGHSHVYWYRQLPEEGLKFMVYLQKENIIDESGMPKERFSAEFPKEGPSILRIQQVVRGDSAAYFCASSRDRDTEAFFGQGTRLTVV.

For the CDR3, the DNA is TGTGCCAGCTCACAATTAGCGGGAGGCCAAACCTACAATGAGCAGTTCTTC. Protein sequence: CASSQLAGGQTYNEQFF. The rearrangement uses TRBV18 and TRBJ2-1; 10 bases line up with TRBD2. The germline gives CDR1 KGHSH, CDR2 LQKENI. Unmatched junction bases numbered 8, after V lost 4 bases and J lost 2 bases. The CDR3 covers 17 residues.

The chain links TRBV7-3 to TRBJ2-2; 9 bases line up with TRBD1. There are 15 residues in the CDR3. Per germline, CDR1 SGHTA and CDR2 FQGTGA. With 5 bases clipped from V and 5 bases from J, the junction kept 6 bases outside the gene matches. The CDR3 coding sequence is TGTGCCAGCAGCCAGCTGACAGGGGGAACCGGGGAGCTGTTTTTT. The encoded protein is CASSQLTGGTGELFF.

The chain employs TRBV9 and TRBJ2-6, with 7 bases identical to TRBD1. The length of the CDR3 is 19 residues. With 3 bases clipped from V and 1 base from J, the junction kept 13 bases outside the gene matches. Germline V gene lookup returns CDR1 SGDLS and CDR2 YYNGEE. The CDR3 loop reads CASSGSVGQRFSGANVLTF. The CDR3 DNA sequence: TGTGCCAGCAGCGGGAGTGTGGGACAGAGATTTTCTGGGGCCAACGTCCTGACTTTC.